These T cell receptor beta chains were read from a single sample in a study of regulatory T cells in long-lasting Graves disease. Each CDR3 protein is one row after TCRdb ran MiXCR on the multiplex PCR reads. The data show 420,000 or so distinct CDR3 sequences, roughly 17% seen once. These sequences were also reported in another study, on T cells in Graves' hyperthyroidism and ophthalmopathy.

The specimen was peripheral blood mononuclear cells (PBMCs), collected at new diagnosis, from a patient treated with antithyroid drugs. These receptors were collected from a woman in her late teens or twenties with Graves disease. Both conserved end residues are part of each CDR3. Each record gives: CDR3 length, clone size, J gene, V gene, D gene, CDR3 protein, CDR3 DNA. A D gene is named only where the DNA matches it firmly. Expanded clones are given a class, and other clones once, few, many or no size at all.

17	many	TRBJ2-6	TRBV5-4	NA	CASSLASGGYGANVLTF	TGTGCCAGCAGCTTGGCCTCTGGGGGGTACGGGGCCAACGTCCTGACTTTC
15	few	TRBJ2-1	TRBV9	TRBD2	CASSVSSGRIHEQLF	TGTGCCAGCAGCGTATCTAGCGGGAGGATCCATGAGCAGCTCTTC
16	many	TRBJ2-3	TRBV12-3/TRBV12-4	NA	CASSLLGGVSTDTQYF	TGTGCCAGCAGTTTATTAGGGGGAGTTAGCACAGATACGCAGTATTTT
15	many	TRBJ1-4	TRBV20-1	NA	CSARDPQGSNEKLFF	TGCAGTGCTAGAGATCCTCAAGGATCTAATGAAAAACTGTTTTTT
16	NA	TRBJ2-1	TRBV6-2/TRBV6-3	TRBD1	CASSYGGTGNYNEQFF	TGTGCCAGCAGTTACGGGGGGACAGGGAACTACAATGAGCAGTTCTTC
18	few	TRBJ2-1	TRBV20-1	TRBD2	CSARDYSTTSGRYNEQFF	TGCAGTGCTAGAGATTATTCCACAACTAGCGGGAGATACAATGAGCAGTTCTTC
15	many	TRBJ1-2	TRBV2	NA	CASSKNRVMSYGYTF	TGTGCCAGCAGCAAAAACAGGGTTATGAGCTATGGCTACACCTTC
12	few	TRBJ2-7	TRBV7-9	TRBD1	CASRGQDYEQYF	TGTGCCAGCAGAGGACAGGACTACGAGCAGTACTTC
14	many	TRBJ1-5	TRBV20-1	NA	CSASSGGLNQPQHF	TGCAGTGCTAGTTCTGGGGGCCTCAATCAGCCCCAGCATTTT
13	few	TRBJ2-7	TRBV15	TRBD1	CATRQGLGYEQYF	TGTGCCACCAGACAGGGGTTAGGGTACGAGCAGTACTTC
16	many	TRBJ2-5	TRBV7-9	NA	CASSLSWGDGQETQYF	TGTGCCAGCAGTCTTTCGTGGGGGGACGGACAAGAGACCCAGTACTTC
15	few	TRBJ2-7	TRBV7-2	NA	CASSLGLGGSYEQYF	TGTGCCAGCAGCTTAGGTTTGGGTGGCTCCTACGAGCAGTACTTC
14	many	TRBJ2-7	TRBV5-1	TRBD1	CASSLEGTGAEQYF	TGCGCCAGCAGCTTGGAAGGGACAGGGGCCGAGCAGTACTTC
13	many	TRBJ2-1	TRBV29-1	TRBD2	CSAGLADPNEQFF	TGCAGCGCGGGACTAGCGGACCCCAATGAGCAGTTCTTC
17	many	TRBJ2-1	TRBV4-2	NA	CASSQDHRGVTYNEQFF	TGTGCCAGCAGCCAAGACCACCGCGGAGTCACATACAATGAGCAGTTCTTC
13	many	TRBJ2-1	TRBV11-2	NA	CASSLDGYYEQFF	TGTGCCAGCAGCTTAGACGGCTACTATGAGCAGTTCTTC
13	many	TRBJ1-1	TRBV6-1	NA	CASSENTIHEAFF	TGTGCCAGCAGTGAAAATACGATTCACGAAGCTTTCTTT
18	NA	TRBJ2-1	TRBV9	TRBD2	CASSAHRVAGRAHNEQFF	TGTGCCAGCAGCGCACACAGAGTAGCGGGGCGGGCCCACAATGAGCAGTTCTTC
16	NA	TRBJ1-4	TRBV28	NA	CASSLLGGATNEKLFF	TGTGCCAGCAGTTTATTGGGGGGGGCAACTAATGAAAAACTGTTTTTT
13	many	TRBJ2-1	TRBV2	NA	CASSGIIEGEQFF	TGTGCCAGCAGTGGGATAATAGAGGGTGAGCAGTTCTTC
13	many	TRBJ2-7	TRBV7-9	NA	CASSLVLHYEQYF	TGTGCCAGCAGCTTAGTCCTCCACTACGAGCAGTACTTC
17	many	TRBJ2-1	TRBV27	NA	CASSSLPTRGLYNEQFF	TGTGCCAGCAGTTCCCTCCCAACTAGGGGGTTATACAATGAGCAGTTCTTC
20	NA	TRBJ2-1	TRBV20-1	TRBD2	CSARPRGRQRDSSSYNEQFF	TGCAGTGCTAGACCCCGGGGGAGACAGCGGGACTCTAGCTCCTACAATGAGCAGTTCTTC
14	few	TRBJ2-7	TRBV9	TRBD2	CASSVGLASYEQYF	TGTGCCAGCAGCGTGGGACTAGCTTCCTACGAGCAGTACTTC
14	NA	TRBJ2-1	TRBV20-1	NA	CSARAVEGINEQFF	TGCAGTGCTAGAGCGGTAGAAGGGATCAATGAGCAGTTCTTC
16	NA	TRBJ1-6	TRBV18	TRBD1	CASSPPGQGTGSPLHF	TGTGCCAGCTCACCCCCGGGACAGGGGACAGGTTCACCCCTCCACTTT
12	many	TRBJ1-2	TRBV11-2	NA	CASSSYSSGYTF	TGTGCCAGCAGCTCGTACTCGTCGGGCTACACCTTC
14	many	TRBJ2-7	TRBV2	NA	CASSDGQGIYEQYF	TGTGCCAGCAGTGATGGGCAGGGGATCTACGAGCAGTACTTC
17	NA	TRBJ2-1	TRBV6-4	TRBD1	CASSRLAGTGPYNEQFF	TGTGCCAGCAGCCGTCTAGCCGGGACAGGGCCCTACAATGAGCAGTTCTTC
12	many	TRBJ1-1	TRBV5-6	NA	CASIGTGTEAFF	TGTGCCAGCATCGGCACAGGGACTGAAGCTTTCTTT
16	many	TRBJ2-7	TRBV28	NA	CASSPVTGEGSYEQYF	TGTGCCAGCAGCCCGGTTACGGGAGAGGGCTCCTACGAGCAGTACTTC
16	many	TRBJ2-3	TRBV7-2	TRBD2	CASSPTGTSGRDTQYF	TGTGCCAGCAGCCCAACCGGGACTAGCGGGAGGGATACGCAGTATTTT
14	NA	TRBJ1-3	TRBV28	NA	CASCPEVPGNTIYF	TGTGCCAGCTGCCCCGAGGTTCCTGGAAACACCATATATTTT
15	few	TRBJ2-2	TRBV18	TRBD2	CASSLGLALTGELFF	TGTGCCAGCTCACTAGGACTAGCGCTCACCGGGGAGCTGTTTTTT
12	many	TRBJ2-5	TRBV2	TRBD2	CASDGLALTQYF	TGTGCCAGCGACGGACTAGCGTTGACCCAGTACTTC
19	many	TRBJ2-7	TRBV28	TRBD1	CASRGFGDSGRSRSYEQYF	TGTGCCAGCAGGGGGTTTGGGGACAGCGGCCGGTCCAGGTCCTACGAGCAGTACTTC
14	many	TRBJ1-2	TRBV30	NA	CAFFPGPSTYGYTF	TGTGCCTTCTTCCCGGGACCTTCTACCTATGGCTACACCTTC
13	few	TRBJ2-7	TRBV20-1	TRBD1	CSAHGQGLNEQYF	TGCAGTGCCCACGGACAGGGGTTGAACGAGCAGTACTTC
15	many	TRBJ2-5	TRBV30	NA	CAWTVLGYDQETQYF	TGTGCCTGGACCGTACTGGGATACGACCAAGAGACCCAGTACTTC
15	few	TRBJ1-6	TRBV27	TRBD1	CASSRPGGLGSPLHF	TGTGCCAGCAGTAGGCCAGGGGGCTTGGGATCACCCCTCCACTTT
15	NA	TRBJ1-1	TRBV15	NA	CATSPGGGMNTEAFF	TGTGCCACCAGCCCGGGGGGGGGGATGAACACTGAAGCTTTCTTT
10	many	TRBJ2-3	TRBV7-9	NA	CASGTDTQYF	TGTGCCAGCGGCACAGATACGCAGTATTTT
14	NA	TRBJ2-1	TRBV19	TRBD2	CASSIAGAVGEQFF	TGTGCCAGTAGTATCGCGGGAGCGGTAGGTGAGCAGTTCTTC
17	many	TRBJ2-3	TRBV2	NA	CASSEARQDLFVRVQYF	TGTGCCAGCAGTGAAGCGCGACAGGATCTATTCGTGAGGGTGCAGTATTTT
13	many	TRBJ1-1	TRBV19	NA	CASSSWGWTEAFF	TGTGCCAGTAGTTCGTGGGGCTGGACTGAAGCTTTCTTT
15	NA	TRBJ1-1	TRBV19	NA	CASSNPRIGNTEAFF	TGTGCCAGTAGTAACCCCAGGATTGGGAACACTGAAGCTTTCTTT
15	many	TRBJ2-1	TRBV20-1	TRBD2	CSARVVGLAGNEQFF	TGCAGTGCTAGAGTTGTCGGACTAGCGGGAAATGAGCAGTTCTTC
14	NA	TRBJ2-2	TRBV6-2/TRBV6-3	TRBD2	CASSYGGGSGELFF	TGTGCCAGCAGTTACGGGGGGGGTAGCGGGGAGCTGTTTTTT
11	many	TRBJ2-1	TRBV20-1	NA	CSARAGNEQFF	TGCAGTGCGCGTGCGGGTAATGAGCAGTTCTTC
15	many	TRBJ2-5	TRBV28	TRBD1	CASSRDRGQVETQYF	TGTGCCAGCAGCCGGGACAGGGGACAAGTAGAGACCCAGTACTTC
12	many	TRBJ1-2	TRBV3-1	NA	CASSLGQYGYTF	TGTGCCAGCAGTCTCGGACAGTATGGCTACACCTTC